Below are 2 T cell receptor beta chains sequenced from a single sample in a study of T cell responses to AZD1222 COVID-19 vaccine. The method was immunoSEQ multiplex PCR; TCRdb's version includes in-frame clones alone and lacks a portion of them. The data hold 200,000 to 300,000 clones, with 80% to 95% observed a single time. Source: peripheral blood, taken on day 0 of AZD1222 vaccination. These receptors originate from an adult in good health.

CDR3 nucleotide sequence: TGTGCCAGCAGTTTGAGGACAGGGCCCACCGGGGAGCTGTTTTTT. It translates to CASSLRTGPTGELFF. The chain couples TRBV6-5 to TRBJ2-2; 8 bases line up with TRBD1. With V trimmed by 4 bases and J by 4 bases, 5 bases remained unmatched. This CDR3 has 15 amino acids. Looked up from germline, CDR1 is MNHEY and CDR2 is SVGAGI.

This chain uses TRBV5-1 with TRBJ1-2; TRBD1 aligns across 8 bases. V gave up 2 bases and J gave up 8 bases; unmatched junction bases: 11. The V gene's germline CDR1 is SGHRS and CDR2 YFSETQ. The CDR3 totals 15 residues. The CDR3 DNA follows: TGCGCCAGCAGCTTACCCCCGCCAGGGGGCTGGGGCTACACCTTC. This translates into CASSLPPPGGWGYTF.